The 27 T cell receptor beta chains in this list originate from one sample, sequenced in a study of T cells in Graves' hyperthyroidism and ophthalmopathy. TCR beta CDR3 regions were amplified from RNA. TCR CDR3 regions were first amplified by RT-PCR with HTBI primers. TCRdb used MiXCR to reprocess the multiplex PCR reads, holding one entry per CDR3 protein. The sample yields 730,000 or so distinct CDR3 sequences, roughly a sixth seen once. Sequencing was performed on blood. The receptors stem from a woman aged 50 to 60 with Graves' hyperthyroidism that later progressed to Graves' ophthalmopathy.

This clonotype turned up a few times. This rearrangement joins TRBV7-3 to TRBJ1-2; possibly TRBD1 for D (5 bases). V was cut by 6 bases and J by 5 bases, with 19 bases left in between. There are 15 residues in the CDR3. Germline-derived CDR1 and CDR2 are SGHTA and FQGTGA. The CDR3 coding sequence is TGTGCCAGCAGTGAAATTGAGGGGCCACGGTATGGCTACACCTTC. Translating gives CASSEIEGPRYGYTF.

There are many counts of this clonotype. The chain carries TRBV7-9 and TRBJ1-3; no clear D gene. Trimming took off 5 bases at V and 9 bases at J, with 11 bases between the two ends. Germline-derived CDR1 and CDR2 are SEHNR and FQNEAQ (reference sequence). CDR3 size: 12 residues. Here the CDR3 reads CASSRRPGTIYF. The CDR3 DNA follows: TGTGCCAGCAGCCGGCGTCCGGGCACCATATATTTT.

CDR3 in DNA: TGTGCCACCGGAGACAGGGAGTTGGATTTAAATGAGCAGTTCTTC. Translated: CATGDRELDLNEQFF. The J gene is TRBJ2-1, the V gene TRBV24-1, with TRBD1 identical over 7 bases. The CDR3 runs 15 residues. Trimming cost V 9 bases and J 7 bases; bases outside gene matches: 14. Germline loops: CDR1 KGHDR, CDR2 SFDVKD.

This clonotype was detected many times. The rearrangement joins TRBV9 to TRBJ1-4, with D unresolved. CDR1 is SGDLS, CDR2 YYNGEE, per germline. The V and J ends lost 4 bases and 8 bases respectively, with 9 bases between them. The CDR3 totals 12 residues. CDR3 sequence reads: CASSTTGEKLFF. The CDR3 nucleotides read TGTGCCAGCAGCACTACGGGGGAAAAACTGTTTTTT.

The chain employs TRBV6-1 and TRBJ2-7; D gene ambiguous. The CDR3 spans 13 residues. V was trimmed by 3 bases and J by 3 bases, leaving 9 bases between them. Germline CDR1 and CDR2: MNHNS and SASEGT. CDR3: CASSELRIYEQYF. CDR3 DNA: TGTGCCAGCAGTGAGCTGCGGATCTACGAGCAGTACTTC.

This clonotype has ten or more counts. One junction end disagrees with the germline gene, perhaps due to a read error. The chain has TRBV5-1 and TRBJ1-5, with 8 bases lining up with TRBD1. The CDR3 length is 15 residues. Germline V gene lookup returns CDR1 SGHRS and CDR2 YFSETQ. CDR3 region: CASSLGQGSNQPQHF. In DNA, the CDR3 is TGTGCCAGCAGCTTAGGACAGGGTAGTAATCAGCCCCAGCATTTT.

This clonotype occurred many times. DNA of the CDR3: TGTGCCAGCAGCCCCGGCGAGGGCAGTTTCTACGAGCAGTACTTC. Protein sequence: CASSPGEGSFYEQYF. This chain links TRBV7-3 with TRBJ2-7; possible D gene TRBD2, 5 bases. Trimming took 5 bases from V and 3 from J, leaving 17 bases between them. The germline CDR1 and CDR2 sequences are SGHTA and FQGTGA. The CDR3 totals 15 residues. The complete variable domain, with remaining parts taken from reference TRBV7-3 and TRBJ2-7, reads GAGVSQTPSNKVTEKGKYVELRCDPISGHTALYWYRQSLGQGPEFLIYFQGTGAADDSGLPNDRFFAVRPEGSVSTLKIQRTERGDSAVYLCASSPGEGSFYEQYFGPGTRLTVT.

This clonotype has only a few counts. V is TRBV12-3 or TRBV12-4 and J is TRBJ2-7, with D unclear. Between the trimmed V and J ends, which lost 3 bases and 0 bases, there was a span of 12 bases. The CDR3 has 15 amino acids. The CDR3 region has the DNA TGTGCCAGCAGTTTTATTGACGGATACTCCTACGAGCAGTACTTC. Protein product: CASSFIDGYSYEQYF.

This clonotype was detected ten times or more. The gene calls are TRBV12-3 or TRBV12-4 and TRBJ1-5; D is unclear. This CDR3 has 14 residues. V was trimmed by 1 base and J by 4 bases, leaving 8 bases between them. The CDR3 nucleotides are TGTGCCAGCAGTTTAGTCCGGGGAAATCAGCCCCAGCATTTT. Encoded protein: CASSLVRGNQPQHF.

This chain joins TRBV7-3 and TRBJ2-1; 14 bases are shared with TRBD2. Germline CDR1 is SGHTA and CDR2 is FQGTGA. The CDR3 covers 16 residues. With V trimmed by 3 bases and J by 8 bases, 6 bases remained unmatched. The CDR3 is CASSFWTSGGTHEQFF. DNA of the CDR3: TGTGCCAGCAGCTTCTGGACTAGCGGGGGGACCCATGAGCAGTTCTTC. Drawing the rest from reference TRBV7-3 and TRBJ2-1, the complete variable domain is GAGVSQTPSNKVTEKGKYVELRCDPISGHTALYWYRQSLGQGPEFLIYFQGTGAADDSGLPNDRFFAVRPEGSVSTLKIQRTERGDSAVYLCASSFWTSGGTHEQFFGPGTRLTVL.

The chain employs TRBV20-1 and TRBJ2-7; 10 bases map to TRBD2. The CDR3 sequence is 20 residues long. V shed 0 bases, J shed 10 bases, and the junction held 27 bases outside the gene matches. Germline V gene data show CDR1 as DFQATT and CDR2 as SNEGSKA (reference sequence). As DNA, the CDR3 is TGCAGTGCTAGAGATCAACGTCTAGGACTAGCGGTCGATTACCTAACGGGACAGTACTTC. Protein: CSARDQRLGLAVDYLTGQYF.

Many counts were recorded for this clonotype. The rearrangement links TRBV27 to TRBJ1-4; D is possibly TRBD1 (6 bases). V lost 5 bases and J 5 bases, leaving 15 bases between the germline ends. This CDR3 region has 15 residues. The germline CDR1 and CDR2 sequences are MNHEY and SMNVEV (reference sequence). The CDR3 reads CASSPNRATNEKLFF. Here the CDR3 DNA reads TGTGCCAGCAGTCCAAACAGGGCGACCAATGAAAAACTGTTTTTT.

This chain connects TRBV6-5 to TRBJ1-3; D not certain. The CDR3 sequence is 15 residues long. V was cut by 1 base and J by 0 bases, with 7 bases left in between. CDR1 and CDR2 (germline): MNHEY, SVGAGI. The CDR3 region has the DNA TGTGCCAGCAGTTACTTCGGCATCTCTGGAAACACCATATATTTT. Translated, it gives CASSYFGISGNTIYF.

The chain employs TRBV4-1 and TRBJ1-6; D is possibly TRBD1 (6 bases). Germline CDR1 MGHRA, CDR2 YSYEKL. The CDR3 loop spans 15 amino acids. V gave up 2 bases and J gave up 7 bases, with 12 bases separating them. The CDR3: CASSQQARGNSPLHF. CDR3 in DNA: TGCGCCAGCAGCCAACAAGCCAGGGGCAATTCACCCCTCCACTTT.

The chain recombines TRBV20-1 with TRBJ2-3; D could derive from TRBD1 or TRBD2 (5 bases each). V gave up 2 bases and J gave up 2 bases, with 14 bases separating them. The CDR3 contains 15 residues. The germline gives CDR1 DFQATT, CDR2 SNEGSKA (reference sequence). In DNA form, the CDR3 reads TGCAGTGCTAGAAACCCCGGGACCACCACAGATACGCAGTATTTT. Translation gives CSARNPGTTTDTQYF.

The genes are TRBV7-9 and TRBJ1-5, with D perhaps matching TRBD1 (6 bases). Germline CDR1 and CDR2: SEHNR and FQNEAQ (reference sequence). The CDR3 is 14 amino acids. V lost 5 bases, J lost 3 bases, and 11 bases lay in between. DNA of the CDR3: TGTGCCAGCAGCCGAGGGGGGAACAATCAGCCCCAGCATTTT. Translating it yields CASSRGGNNQPQHF.

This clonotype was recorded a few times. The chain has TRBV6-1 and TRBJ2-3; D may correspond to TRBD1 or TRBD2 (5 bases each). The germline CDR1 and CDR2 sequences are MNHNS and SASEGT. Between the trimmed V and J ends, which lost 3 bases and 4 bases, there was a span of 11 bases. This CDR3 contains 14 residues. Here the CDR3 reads CASSEGVVADTQYF. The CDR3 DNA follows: TGTGCCAGCAGTGAGGGGGTTGTTGCAGATACGCAGTATTTT.

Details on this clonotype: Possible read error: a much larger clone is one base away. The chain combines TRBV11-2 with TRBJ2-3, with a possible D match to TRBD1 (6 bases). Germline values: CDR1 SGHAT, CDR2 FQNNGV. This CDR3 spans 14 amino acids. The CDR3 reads CASSRQEITDTRYF. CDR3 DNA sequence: TGTGCCAGCAGCAGACAGGAAATCACAGATACGCGGTATTTT. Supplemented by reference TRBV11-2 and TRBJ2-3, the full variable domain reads EAGVAQSPRYKIIEKRQSVAFWCNPISGHATLYWYQQILGQGPKLLIQFQNNGVVDDSQLPKDRFSAERLKGVDSTLKIQPAKLEDSAVYLCASSRQEITDTRYFGPGTRLTVL.

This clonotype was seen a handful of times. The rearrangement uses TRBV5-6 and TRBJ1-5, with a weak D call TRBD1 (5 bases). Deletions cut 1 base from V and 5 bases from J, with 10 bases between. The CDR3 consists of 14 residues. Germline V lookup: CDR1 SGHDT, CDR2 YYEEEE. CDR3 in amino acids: CASSLKGLDQPQHF. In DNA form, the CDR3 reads TGTGCCAGCAGCTTGAAGGGGCTGGATCAGCCCCAGCATTTT.

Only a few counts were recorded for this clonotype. CDR3 protein: CATSRARRGGYETQYF. CDR3 bases: TGTGCCACCAGCAGAGCGAGGCGGGGGGGCTATGAGACCCAGTACTTC. This chain links TRBV15 with TRBJ2-5; TRBD2 matches 9 bases. The J segment lost 5 bases and the V segment lost 1 base, leaving 8 bases of the junction unmatched. The CDR3 contains 16 residues. Germline lookup yields CDR1 LNHNV and CDR2 YYDKDF (reference sequence). The full variable domain, completed using reference TRBV15 and TRBJ2-5, is DAMVIQNPRYQVTQFGKPVTLSCSQTLNHNVMYWYQQKSSQAPKLLFHYYDKDFNNEADTPDNFQSRRPNTSFCFLDIRSPGLGDTAMYLCATSRARRGGYETQYFGPGTRLLVL.

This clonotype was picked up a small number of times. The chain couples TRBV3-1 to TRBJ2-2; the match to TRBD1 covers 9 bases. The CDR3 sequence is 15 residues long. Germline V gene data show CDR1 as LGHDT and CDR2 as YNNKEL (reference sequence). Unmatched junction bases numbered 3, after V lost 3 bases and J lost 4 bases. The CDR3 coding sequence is TGTGCCAGCAGCCAGGGACAGGGCCTCACCGGGGAGCTGTTTTTT. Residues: CASSQGQGLTGELFF.

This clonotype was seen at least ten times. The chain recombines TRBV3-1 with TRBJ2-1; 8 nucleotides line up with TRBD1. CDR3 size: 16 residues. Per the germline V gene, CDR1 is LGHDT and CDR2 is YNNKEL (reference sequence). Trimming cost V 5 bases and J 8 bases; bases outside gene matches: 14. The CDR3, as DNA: TGTGCCAGCAGCAGGGTCAGGGGGCGACTGGTAGATGAGCAGTTCTTC. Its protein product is CASSRVRGRLVDEQFF.

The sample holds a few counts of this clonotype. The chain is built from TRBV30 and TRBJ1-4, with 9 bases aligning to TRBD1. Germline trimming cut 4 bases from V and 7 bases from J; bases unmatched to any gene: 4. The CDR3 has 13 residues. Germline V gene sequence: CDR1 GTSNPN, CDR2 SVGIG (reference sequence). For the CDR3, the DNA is TGTGCCTGGAACAGGGGGCAGAGTGAAAAACTGTTTTTT. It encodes CAWNRGQSEKLFF.

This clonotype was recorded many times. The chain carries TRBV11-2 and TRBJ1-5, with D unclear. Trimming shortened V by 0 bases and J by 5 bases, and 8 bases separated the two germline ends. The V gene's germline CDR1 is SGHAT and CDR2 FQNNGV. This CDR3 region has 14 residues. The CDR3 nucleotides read TGTGCCAGCAGCTTAGAGCGTAGTTATCAGCCCCAGCATTTT. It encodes CASSLERSYQPQHF.

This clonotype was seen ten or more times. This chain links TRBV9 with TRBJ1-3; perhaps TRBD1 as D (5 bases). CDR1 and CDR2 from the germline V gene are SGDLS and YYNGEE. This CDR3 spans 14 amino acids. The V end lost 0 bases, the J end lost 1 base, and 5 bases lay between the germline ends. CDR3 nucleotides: TGTGCCAGCAGCGTAGCAGGGTCTGGAAACACCATATATTTT. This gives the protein CASSVAGSGNTIYF.

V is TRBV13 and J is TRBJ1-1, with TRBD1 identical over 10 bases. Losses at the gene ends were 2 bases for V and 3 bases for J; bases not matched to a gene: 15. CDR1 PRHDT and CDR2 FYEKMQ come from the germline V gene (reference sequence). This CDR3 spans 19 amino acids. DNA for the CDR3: TGTGCCAGCAGCTTAATTCCGACAGGGGGCGGAATTAGAGACACTGAAGCTTTCTTT. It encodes CASSLIPTGGGIRDTEAFF.

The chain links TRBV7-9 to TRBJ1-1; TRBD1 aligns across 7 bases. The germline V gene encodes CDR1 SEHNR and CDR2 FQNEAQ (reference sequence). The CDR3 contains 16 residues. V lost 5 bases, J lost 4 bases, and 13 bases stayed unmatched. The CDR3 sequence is CASSNPGGGVSTEAFF. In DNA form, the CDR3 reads TGTGCCAGCAGCAACCCAGGGGGAGGGGTCAGCACTGAAGCTTTCTTT.